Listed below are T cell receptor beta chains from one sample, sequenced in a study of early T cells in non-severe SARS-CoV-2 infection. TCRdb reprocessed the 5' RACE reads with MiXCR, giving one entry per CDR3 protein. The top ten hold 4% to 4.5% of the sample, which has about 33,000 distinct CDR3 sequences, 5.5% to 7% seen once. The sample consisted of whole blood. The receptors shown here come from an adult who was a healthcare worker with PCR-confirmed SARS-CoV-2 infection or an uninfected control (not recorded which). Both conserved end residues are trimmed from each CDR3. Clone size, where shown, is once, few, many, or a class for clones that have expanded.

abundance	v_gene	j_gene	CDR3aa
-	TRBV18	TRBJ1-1	ASSQDRGNTEAF
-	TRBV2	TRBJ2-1	ASTPQGSGSGNEQF
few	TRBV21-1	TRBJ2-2	ASSPKRESGSRAGELF
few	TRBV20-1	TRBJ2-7	SASRLNSYEQY
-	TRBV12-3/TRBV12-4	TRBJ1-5	ASSEDRNNQPQH
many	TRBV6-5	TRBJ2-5	ASRRGAGQETQY
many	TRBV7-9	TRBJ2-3	ASSWLATTDTQY
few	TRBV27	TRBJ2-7	ASSLWGGYYEQY
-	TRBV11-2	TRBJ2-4	ASSKGSSVAKNIQY
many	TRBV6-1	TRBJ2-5	ASSEIWTGTETQY